These 7 T cell receptor beta chains were sequenced from one sample in a study of graft-versus-host responses after intestinal transplantation. Generated by immunoSEQ multiplex PCR, the TCRdb table keeps only in-frame clones and is missing some. Here the sample spans some 100,000 clones, roughly 87% being singletons. Their antigen targets remain unknown. Specimen: unstimulated CD4+ T cells sorted from spleen or lymph node cells, collected before transplant. The receptors stem from a human donor who was the organ donor for an intestinal transplant.

In DNA form, the CDR3 reads TGTGCCAGCAGTTCCCCGGGACAGGGGAACTACGAGCAGTACTTC. As protein: CASSSPGQGNYEQYF. V and J are TRBV28 and TRBJ2-7, with 10 bases aligning to TRBD1. The J segment lost 3 bases and the V segment lost 4 bases, leaving 6 bases of the junction unmatched. The CDR3 sequence is 15 residues long. From germline, CDR1 is MDHEN and CDR2 SYDVKM.

The chain couples TRBV28 to TRBJ1-3, with 7 bases that match TRBD1. There are 17 residues in the CDR3. Germline values: CDR1 MDHEN, CDR2 SYDVKM. V was pared by 6 bases and J by 2 bases, with 13 bases of the junction left unmatched. CDR3: CASRPNDRAGTGNTIYF. For the CDR3, the DNA is TGTGCCAGCAGACCCAACGACAGGGCAGGTACTGGAAACACCATATATTTT.

This clone has just one count. The chain carries TRBV4-1 and TRBJ2-7, with D tentatively TRBD1 (5 bases). The CDR3 has 14 amino acids. The germline V gene has CDR1 MGHRA and CDR2 YSYEKL. Trimming cost V 1 base and J 2 bases, with 9 bases left between them. CDR3 in amino acids: CASSQAREPYEQYF. The CDR3 nucleotides are TGCGCCAGCAGCCAAGCCAGGGAACCCTACGAGCAGTACTTC.

The gene calls are TRBV6-1 and TRBJ1-2; D is perhaps TRBD1 (5 bases). Looked up from germline, CDR1 is MNHNS and CDR2 is SASEGT. The CDR3 covers 14 residues. V gave up 6 bases and J gave up 3 bases, with 14 bases separating them. Here the CDR3 reads CASSRRDSYYGYTF. CDR3 coding DNA: TGTGCCAGCAGCCGAAGAGACAGTTACTATGGCTACACCTTC.

This clone was seen just once. The genes are TRBV28 and TRBJ2-2, with D possibly being TRBD1 (6 bases). The CDR3 has 15 residues. V lost 2 bases and J lost 8, with 15 bases in between. Germline V CDR1 and CDR2: MDHEN, SYDVKM. This CDR3 reads CASSLGGTGSGELFF. As DNA, the CDR3 is TGTGCCAGCAGTTTAGGGGGCACAGGTTCGGGGGAGCTGTTTTTT.

This clone came up a few times. The chain links TRBV5-6 to TRBJ2-7; D remains ambiguous. The ends were cut back, 4 bases at V and 4 bases at J, with 15 bases in the middle. This CDR3 has 14 amino acids. CDR1 and CDR2 from the germline V gene are SGHDT and YYEEEE. The CDR3 region is CASSTPGRQYEQYF. For the CDR3, the DNA is TGTGCCAGCAGCACCCCGGGCAGACAATACGAGCAGTACTTC.

The chain joins TRBV4-2 to TRBJ1-5; a weak D match, TRBD1 (5 bases). Looked up from germline, CDR1 is LGHNA and CDR2 is YNFKEQ. The ends were cut back, 5 bases at V and 5 bases at J, with 16 bases in the middle. The CDR3 extends over 15 amino acids. The CDR3 here is CASSATGLGYQPQHF. CDR3 DNA: TGTGCCAGCAGCGCAACAGGATTGGGGTATCAGCCCCAGCATTTT.